What follows are 3 T cell receptor beta chains derived from one specimen sequenced in a study of shared clonotypes between healthy human individuals. Sequencing was performed with immunoSEQ multiplex PCR; in TCRdb, only in-frame clones are kept and a portion is missing. The sample shows about 730,000 clones, about two thirds of them seen only once. Sequenced material: memory CD4+ T cells sorted from blood. Subset in this sample: CD45RA-negative fraction. The receptor set was obtained from a woman aged 25 to 39 in good health.

The V and J genes are TRBV9 and TRBJ2-5; 8 nucleotides agree with TRBD2. J lost 5 bases, V lost 3 bases, and 9 bases had no gene match. The CDR3 contains 15 residues. From germline, CDR1 is SGDLS and CDR2 YYNGEE. The CDR3 loop is CASSATSGRMETQYF. The CDR3 DNA reads TGTGCCAGCAGCGCAACTAGCGGACGAATGGAGACCCAGTACTTC.

The chain couples TRBV28 to TRBJ1-2; 12 bases match TRBD1. This CDR3 has 15 amino acids. V was clipped by 6 bases and J by 9 bases; unmatched bases: 11. Germline assignment: CDR1 MDHEN and CDR2 SYDVKM. The CDR3 DNA reads as TGTGCCAGCAGCCCCTCTGCCGGGACAGGGGGCCGCTACACCTTC. Its protein product is CASSPSAGTGGRYTF.

This CDR3 is CASSQDRGVSKDEQFF. As DNA, the CDR3 is TGCGCCAGCAGCCAAGATCGCGGAGTGTCCAAAGATGAGCAGTTCTTC. The chain couples TRBV4-1 to TRBJ2-1; D is ambiguous. This CDR3 comprises 16 residues. Germline lookup yields CDR1 MGHRA and CDR2 YSYEKL. The V and J ends lost 0 bases and 8 bases respectively, with 17 bases between them.